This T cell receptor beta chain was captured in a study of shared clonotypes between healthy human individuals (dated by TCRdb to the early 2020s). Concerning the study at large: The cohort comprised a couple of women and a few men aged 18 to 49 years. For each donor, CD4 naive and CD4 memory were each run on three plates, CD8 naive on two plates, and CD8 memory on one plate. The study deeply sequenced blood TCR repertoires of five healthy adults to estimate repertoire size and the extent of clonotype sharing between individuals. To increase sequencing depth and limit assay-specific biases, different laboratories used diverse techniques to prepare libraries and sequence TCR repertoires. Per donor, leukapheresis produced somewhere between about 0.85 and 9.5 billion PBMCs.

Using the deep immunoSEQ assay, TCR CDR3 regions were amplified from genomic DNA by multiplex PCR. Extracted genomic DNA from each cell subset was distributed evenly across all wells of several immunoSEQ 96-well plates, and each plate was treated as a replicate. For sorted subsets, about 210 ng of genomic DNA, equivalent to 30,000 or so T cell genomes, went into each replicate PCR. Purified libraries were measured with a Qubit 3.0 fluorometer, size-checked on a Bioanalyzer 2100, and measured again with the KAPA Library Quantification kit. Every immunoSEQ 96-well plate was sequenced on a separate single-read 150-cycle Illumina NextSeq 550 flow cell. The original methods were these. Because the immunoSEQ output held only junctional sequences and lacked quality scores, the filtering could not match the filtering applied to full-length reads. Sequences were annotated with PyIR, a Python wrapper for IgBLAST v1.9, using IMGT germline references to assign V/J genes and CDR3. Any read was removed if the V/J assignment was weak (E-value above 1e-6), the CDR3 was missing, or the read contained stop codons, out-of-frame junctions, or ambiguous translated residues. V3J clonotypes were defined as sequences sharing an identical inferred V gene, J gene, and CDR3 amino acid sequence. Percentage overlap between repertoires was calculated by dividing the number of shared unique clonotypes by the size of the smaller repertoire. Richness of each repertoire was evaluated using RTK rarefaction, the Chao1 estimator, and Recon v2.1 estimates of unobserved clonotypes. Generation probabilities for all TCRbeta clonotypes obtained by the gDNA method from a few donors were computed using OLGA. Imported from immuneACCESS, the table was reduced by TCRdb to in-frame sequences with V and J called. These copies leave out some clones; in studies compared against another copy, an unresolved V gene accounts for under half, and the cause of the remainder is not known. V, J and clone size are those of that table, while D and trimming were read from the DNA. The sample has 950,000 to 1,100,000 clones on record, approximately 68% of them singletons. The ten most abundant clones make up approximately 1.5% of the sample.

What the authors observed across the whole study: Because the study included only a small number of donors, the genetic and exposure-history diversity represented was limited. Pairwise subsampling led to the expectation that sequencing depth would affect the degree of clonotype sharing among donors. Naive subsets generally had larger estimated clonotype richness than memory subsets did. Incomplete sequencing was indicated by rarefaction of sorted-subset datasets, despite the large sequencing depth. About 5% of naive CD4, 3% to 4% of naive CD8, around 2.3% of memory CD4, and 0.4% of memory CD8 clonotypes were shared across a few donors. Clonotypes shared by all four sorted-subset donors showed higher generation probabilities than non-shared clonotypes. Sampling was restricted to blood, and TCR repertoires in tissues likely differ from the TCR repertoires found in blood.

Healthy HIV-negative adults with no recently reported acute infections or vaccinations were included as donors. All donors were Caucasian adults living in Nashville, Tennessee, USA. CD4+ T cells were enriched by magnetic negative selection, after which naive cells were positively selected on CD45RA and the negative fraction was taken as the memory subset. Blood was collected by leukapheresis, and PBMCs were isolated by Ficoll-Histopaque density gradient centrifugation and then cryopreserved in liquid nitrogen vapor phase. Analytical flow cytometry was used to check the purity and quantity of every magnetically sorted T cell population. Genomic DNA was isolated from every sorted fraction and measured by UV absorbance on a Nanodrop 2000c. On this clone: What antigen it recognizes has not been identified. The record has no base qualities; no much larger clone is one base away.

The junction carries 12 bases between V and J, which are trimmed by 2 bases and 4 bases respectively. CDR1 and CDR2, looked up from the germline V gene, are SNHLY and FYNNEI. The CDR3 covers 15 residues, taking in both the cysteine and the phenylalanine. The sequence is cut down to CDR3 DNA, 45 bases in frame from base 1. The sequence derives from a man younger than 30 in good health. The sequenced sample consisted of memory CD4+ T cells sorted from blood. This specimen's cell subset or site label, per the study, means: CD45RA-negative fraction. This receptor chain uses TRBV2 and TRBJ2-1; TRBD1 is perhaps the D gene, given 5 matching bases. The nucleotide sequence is TGTGCCAGCAGTGAAATAGGGGTTTGGTACAATGAGCAGTTCTTC. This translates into CASSEIGVWYNEQFF.